The clone carrying this T cell receptor (beta chain) was observed a few times. Its target is unknown. The data are from a study of identical twins. The cDNA had a unique molecular identifier and a template-switch universal primer site. From the 5' RACE reads, TCRdb called clonotypes with MiXCR, one entry per CDR3 protein. The sample lists a few hundred thousand distinct CDR3 sequences; more than 9% were seen once. Notes on the study in general: Conclusions were drawn cross-sectionally by statistical analysis, without following the same donors.

The data also belong to a second study, concerning yellow fever vaccine responses in identical twins. From that second work: After vaccination, twins' T cell response reportedly seemed partly convergent, partly personalized.

Material for sequencing was PBMCs. The receptor was derived from a woman aged 18 to 35 in good health.

The DNA of the CDR3 is TGTGCCGCGACACGACAGGGGGCGTCGGATGGGCATGGCTACACCTTC. As protein: CAATRQGASDGHGYTF. The V gene is TRBV10-3, the J gene TRBJ1-2; 10 nucleotides align to TRBD1. This CDR3 has 16 amino acids. V trimming: 11 bases; J trimming: 6 bases; junction bases outside the gene matches: 18. In germline, CDR1 is ENHRY, CDR2 SYGVKD.